The 8 T cell receptor beta chains in this list originate from one sample, sequenced in a study of metastatic and nonmetastatic thyroid tumors (TCRdb year 2020). Before undergoing thyroid surgery, none of the patients had been given any kind of treatment. Libraries were constructed by PCR. Sequencing was performed on an Illumina HiSeq 4000. TCRdb cleaned the public reads at Q25 with fastp, built clones with MiXCR and kept in-frame beta chains. This sample comprises 70,000 or so clones, 14% of them detected only once. The ten largest clones add up to approximately 7% of the sample. Input material: blood. The receptors shown here come from a male donor with papillary thyroid cancer or a benign thyroid nodule (not recorded which). Some clones in this sample may be carry-over from other donors' samples.

This clone was recorded many times. J is TRBJ1-4 and V is TRBV28; D call uncertain. Trimming cost V 3 bases and J 5 bases, with 10 bases left between them. The CDR3 spans 14 residues. Germline-derived CDR1 and CDR2 are MDHEN and SYDVKM. The DNA for the CDR3 is TGTGCCAGCAGTTTGGAGAGGGCGAATGAAAAACTGTTTTTT. Its translation is CASSLERANEKLFF.

This clone was recorded many times. The rearrangement joins TRBV30 to TRBJ2-3; TRBD2 matches at 11 bases. The CDR3 runs to 15 residues. Germline V gene data show CDR1 as GTSNPN and CDR2 as SVGIG (reference sequence). V shed 6 bases, J shed 3 bases, and the junction held 8 bases outside the gene matches. Here the CDR3 reads CACTTGLAETDTQYF. CDR3 in DNA: TGTGCCTGCACCACGGGACTAGCGGAAACAGATACGCAGTATTTT.

About this clone itself: This may be a read error: a much more frequent sequence differs by one nucleotide. The CDR3 spells CASSPTVDNEQFF. The DNA of the CDR3 is TGCGCCAGCAGCCCGACAGTTGACAATGAGCAGTTCTTC. The chain uses TRBV4-1 and TRBJ2-1; TRBD1 is a possible D gene (5 bases). Germline loops: CDR1 MGHRA, CDR2 YSYEKL. The CDR3 length is 13 residues. V lost 4 bases and J 5 bases, leaving 9 bases between the germline ends.

This clone was detected many times. The rearrangement links TRBV7-9 to TRBJ2-3; D unresolved. CDR1 SEHNR and CDR2 FQNEAQ come from the germline V gene (reference sequence). The CDR3 loop spans 13 amino acids. The V and J ends lost 7 bases and 0 bases respectively, with 8 bases between them. CDR3 residues: CASIGSSTDTQYF. For the CDR3, the DNA is TGTGCCAGCATAGGCTCTAGCACAGATACGCAGTATTTT.

This clone was observed many times. The chain carries TRBV5-1 and TRBJ1-1; 7 bases line up with TRBD1. The ends lost 2 bases at V and 4 bases at J; junction bases unmatched: 5. The CDR3 is 14 amino acids. The V gene's germline CDR1 is SGHRS and CDR2 YFSETQ. The DNA for the CDR3 is TGCGCCAGCAGCTTACAGGGGTTCAGCACTGAAGCTTTCTTT. Translation: CASSLQGFSTEAFF.

In its sample, this clone was seen a few times. This sample includes further DNA sequences coding for the same CDR3. The DNA for the CDR3 is TGTGCCAGCGGAAAGGGGGCGGAGGAGACCCAGTACTTC. This codes for CASGKGAEETQYF. V is TRBV5-4 and J is TRBJ2-5, with 7 bases identical to TRBD1. This CDR3 spans 13 amino acids. Germline-derived CDR1 and CDR2 are SGHNT and YYREEE (reference sequence). J gave up 5 bases and V 7 bases, and 8 bases lay outside the gene matches.

This chain uses TRBV4-2 with TRBJ2-2, with 9 bases that match TRBD2. Unmatched junction bases numbered 7, after V lost 8 bases and J lost 3 bases. Germline V lookup: CDR1 LGHNA, CDR2 YNFKEQ. There are 15 residues in the CDR3. The CDR3 sequence is CASHPGLADTGELFF. The CDR3 region has the DNA TGTGCCAGCCACCCGGGACTAGCAGACACCGGGGAGCTGTTTTTT.

This clone was recorded a few times. The chain employs TRBV6-1 and TRBJ2-7; perhaps TRBD1 as D (6 bases). Looked up from germline, CDR1 is MNHNS and CDR2 is SASEGT. Trimming stripped 10 bases from V and 0 bases from J, with 19 bases between. This CDR3 contains 15 residues. CDR3 region: CANNPGAGASYEQYF. The CDR3 DNA follows: TGTGCCAACAACCCAGGGGCAGGGGCCTCCTACGAGCAGTACTTC.